Reported below is one T cell receptor (beta chain). This record belongs to a study of shared clonotypes between healthy human individuals. Some clones are missing from TCRdb's copy, which holds only in-frame ones; the method was immunoSEQ multiplex PCR. The repertoire includes millions of clones, around nine tenths of them detected once, and 0.13% to 0.15% sits in the top ten. J was trimmed by 3 bases and V by 9 bases; bases with no gene match: 4. Germline V gene sequence: CDR1 SGHTA, CDR2 FQGNSA. CDR3 size: 13 residues. The V and J genes are TRBV7-2 and TRBJ1-2; TRBD1 aligns across 10 bases. The material sequenced was naive CD4+ T cells sorted from blood. Subset specified: CD45RA+ positively selected. The clonotype was recovered from a man aged 18-30 years in good health. The CDR3 bases are TGTGCCAGGGGGACAGGGGCGGACTATGGCTACACCTTC. Protein: CARGTGADYGYTF.